The present T cell receptor (beta chain) was sequenced within a study of shared clonotypes between healthy human individuals (dated by TCRdb to 2020 to 2021). As for the study more broadly: A couple of women and a few men aged 18 to 49 years were included in the cohort. For each donor, CD4 naive and CD4 memory were each given three plates, CD8 naive was given two plates, and CD8 memory was given one plate. Blood TCR repertoires of five healthy adults were deeply sequenced to estimate repertoire size and the extent of clonotype sharing between individuals. Libraries were prepared and TCR repertoires were sequenced by different laboratories using diverse techniques, in order to increase sequencing depth and limit assay-specific biases. Between about 0.8 and 9 billion PBMCs per donor were obtained by leukapheresis.

Using the deep immunoSEQ assay, multiplex PCR amplified TCR CDR3 regions from genomic DNA. Extracted genomic DNA from each cell subset was distributed evenly across all wells of several immunoSEQ 96-well plates, and each plate was treated as a replicate. For sorted subsets, each replicate PCR was loaded with 200 to 250 ng genomic DNA, equivalent to 30,000 or so T cell genomes. Purified libraries were quantified with a Qubit 3.0 fluorometer, sized on a Bioanalyzer 2100, and re-quantified with the KAPA Library Quantification kit. Each immunoSEQ 96-well plate was sequenced on its own single-read 150-cycle Illumina NextSeq 550 flow cell. Under the source paper's analysis protocol: Because the immunoSEQ output included only junctional sequences and no quality scores, the filtering could not be the same as the filtering used for full-length reads. Sequences were annotated with PyIR, a Python wrapper for IgBLAST v1.9, using IMGT germline references to assign V/J genes and CDR3. Any read was removed if the V/J assignment was weak (E-value above 1e-6), the CDR3 was missing, or the read contained stop codons, out-of-frame junctions, or ambiguous translated residues. V3J clonotypes were defined by identical inferred V gene, J gene, and CDR3 amino acid sequence. The percentage overlap between two repertoires was calculated by dividing the number of shared unique clonotypes by the size of the smaller repertoire. Repertoire richness was assessed with RTK rarefaction, the Chao1 estimator, and Recon v2.1 estimates of unobserved clonotypes. Generation probabilities for all TCRbeta clonotypes obtained by the gDNA method from a few donors were computed using OLGA. This immuneACCESS table, as held by TCRdb, lists in-frame sequences with V and J called but not all clones. Of the missing ones, under half trace to an unresolved V gene in checked studies; the others have no known cause. The V and J calls and clone size come from that table; D and trimming were worked out from the DNA. This sample is represented by about 1,500,000 clones; roughly 96% of them were singletons. The ten largest make up approximately 1% of the sample.

Comment on this clone: What this receptor recognizes is not known. No base qualities exist here, and no much larger clone lies one base off it.

The germline V gene supplies CDR1 SGDLS and CDR2 YYNGEE. CDR3 length: 16 amino acids, cysteine to phenylalanine. Solely the CDR3 DNA is kept, with 48 bases framed from the first base. Ends trimmed: V by 3 bases, J by 7 bases; bases unmatched to a gene: 12. The donors were healthy, HIV-negative adults with no recently reported acute infections or vaccinations. All donors were Caucasian adults living in Nashville, Tennessee, USA. CD4+ T cells were enriched through magnetic negative selection, after which naive cells were positively selected on CD45RA and the remaining negative fraction served as the memory subset. Blood was collected by leukapheresis, and PBMCs were isolated by Ficoll-Histopaque density gradient centrifugation and then cryopreserved in liquid nitrogen vapor phase. Analytical flow cytometry was used to check the purity and quantity of each magnetically sorted T cell population. From each sorted fraction, genomic DNA was isolated and quantified by UV absorbance on a Nanodrop 2000c.

What the study reported, not specific to this receptor: Naive subsets generally had larger estimated clonotype richness than memory subsets. Rarefaction of sorted-subset datasets indicated incomplete sequencing despite the large sequencing depth. Because the study included a small number of donors, the genetic and exposure-history diversity represented was limited. About 5% of naive CD4, around 3.6% of naive CD8, approximately 2.2% of memory CD4, and around 0.42% of memory CD8 clonotypes were shared across a few donors. Clonotypes shared by all four sorted-subset donors showed higher generation probabilities than non-shared clonotypes. Sampling was restricted to blood, and TCR repertoires in tissues likely differ from the TCR repertoires found in blood. Pairwise subsampling indicated that sequencing depth was expected to affect the degree of clonotype sharing among donors.

Sequenced sample: naive CD4+ T cells sorted from blood. The sample's cell subset or site label, decoded: CD45RA+ positively selected. The sequence is built from TRBV9 and TRBJ2-1; 8 central bases correspond to TRBD2. This TCR was sampled from a man younger than 40 in good health. Here the CDR3 is given as CASSAVVAGGRNEQFF. The nucleotides read TGTGCCAGCAGCGCCGTTGTGGCGGGAGGAAGGAATGAGCAGTTCTTC.